This T cell receptor beta chain was identified during a study of blood T cell repertoires in COVID-19. J was trimmed by 5 bases and V by 7 bases; bases with no gene match: 7. The CDR3 has 13 residues. CDR1 and CDR2 (germline): ENHRY, SYGVKD. Produced via immunoSEQ multiplex PCR; TCRdb's table is partial and in-frame only. Found here are about 350,000 clones, roughly 87% of them singletons; the top ten hold over 0.8%. The chain carries TRBV10-3 and TRBJ2-5, with TRBD1 matching over 7 bases. The sequencing input was PBMCs or T cells enriched from blood (not recorded which). This TCR derives from a young woman who had recovered from COVID-19. The CDR3 spells CAIKTGSTETQYF. CDR3 in DNA: TGTGCCATCAAGACAGGGTCGACGGAGACCCAGTACTTC.